The sequence of this T cell receptor (beta chain) was determined in a study of beta chain features in type 1 diabetes (dated by TCRdb to between 2017 and 2018). Notes on the research overall: No differences in mean age, gender distribution, total cell number or subset yield were found between patients and healthy donors. A total of about 110 million sorted cells were examined across all samples, and the number of cells per subset was strongly correlated with RNA yield. The study compared the TCRB repertoires of sorted circulating CD4+ T cell subsets in recently diagnosed type 1 diabetes patients with those in matched healthy donors. Whereas all 30 or so donors provided naive and central memory subsets, regulatory and stem cell-like memory subsets were isolated from just 8 patients and roughly 8 healthy donors.

The entire isolated RNA was reverse transcribed using the High Capacity cDNA Reverse Transcription Kit, and thus expressed TCRB transcripts were sequenced. Deep immunoSEQ sequencing was applied to naive, central memory and regulatory T cell samples, giving an average of around 3.8 million total reads per sample. Sorted cells were lysed in RLT buffer, and RNA was extracted using DNase-treated RNeasy Micro or Mini kits according to cell number. To prevent cross-contamination, every cell subset was processed on its own, while patient and healthy donor samples were processed together. TCRB sequences were amplified from cDNA with the immunoSEQ multiplex PCR, producing 87-bp fragments spanning the CDR3 region. Amplicons were sequenced on the Illumina HiSeq platform. Under the source paper's analysis protocol: Synthetic template baselines were used to correct PCR bias computationally, reads within Hamming distance 2 were collapsed together, and singletons that could not be merged were discarded. Reads were aligned to IMGT to assign V, D and J genes, CDR3 length, and insertions or deletions at six rearrangement sites. Within each subset, clonotype counts were normalized to sorted cell number, and only after that were true diversity and Gini coefficients computed with the tcR R package. The overlap coefficient, calculated on TCRB nucleotide sequences, was used to measure repertoire sharing. As a proxy for the pre-selection repertoire, out-of-frame TCRB sequences from naive cells were analyzed. Sourced from immuneACCESS, this table was stored by TCRdb with only in-frame sequences that have V and J called. A share of the clones is absent; for the studies checked, an unresolved V gene accounts for under half, and the remainder has no known explanation. That table is the source of V, J and clone size, and D and trimming were worked out from the DNA. The sample table contains about 350,000 clones; only one count was recorded for about 18% of them. Jointly, the top ten make up 0.035% to 0.055% of the sample.

Points on this clone: Its binding antigen is unknown. No base-level quality is on record; no much larger clone is a single base apart.

CDR1 LNHDA and CDR2 SQIVND are derived from the germline V gene (reference sequence). CDR3 length: 15 amino acids, cysteine to phenylalanine. Kept here is only the CDR3 DNA, which spans 45 bases and is read in frame from base 1. Trimming removed 3 bases from V and 0 bases from J, leaving 9 bases between the germline ends. What the research found in general, with its limitations: PCR might favor shorter templates, but patient and control samples were amplified and corrected together, so any skew would affect both groups equally. Because cDNA rather than genomic DNA was sequenced, highly expressing activated cells could have been over-represented, although no difference in activation and CD3 levels was found between groups. HLA sub-analyses involved small numbers of individuals, so any influence of HLA type on TCRB rearrangement remained unresolved. In all four CD4+ subsets, TCRB CDR3 length was moderately but significantly shorter in type 1 diabetes patients. Naive, central memory and regulatory TCRB repertoires appeared to be more alike among patients than among healthy donors. At VDJ recombination sites, type 1 diabetes patients had fewer insertions and more deleted nucleotides, which implies abnormalities in thymic rearrangement.

Each donor gave one peripheral blood draw, averaging approximately 0.12 L, which was collected into heparinised tubes. Naive, central memory, regulatory and stem cell-like memory CD4+ T cells were sorted on a BD FACSAria II using a panel including CD45RO, CCR7, CD25, CD127, CD95 and CD27. All sorted populations exceeded 98% purity. PBMCs were separated immediately by Lymphoprep density gradient centrifugation and were stained directly, without being cultured. To minimize batch effects, samples were stained and sorted in pairs, one healthy donor with one patient per experiment. This clonotype was sampled from a young woman in good health. Sequencing was performed on naive CD4+ T cells from blood. The cell subset or site label on this specimen signifies: true naive CD4+ T cells. The sequence is built from TRBV19 and TRBJ1-5; no D segment can be confidently identified. CDR3 reads: CASSMAGHSNQPQHF. Read as DNA, the sequence is TGTGCCAGTAGTATGGCGGGTCATAGCAATCAGCCCCAGCATTTT.